This TCR beta chain was obtained from a study of radiotherapy plus CTLA-4 blockade in lung cancer (dated by TCRdb to 2016 to 2019). For context, the study as a whole: Among the enrolled patients, approximately 18% had an objective response, and 31% reached disease control. The research as a whole found: Increased serum interferon-beta after radiation, together with early dynamic changes in blood T cell clones, were reported to be the strongest predictors of response. After treatment with radiotherapy and ipilimumab, TCR clones that came from tumors expanded in the peripheral blood.

The library was generated by the immunoSEQ multiplex PCR assay. The clones in this table, taken by TCRdb from immuneACCESS, are in-frame only. Not every clone is retained; where verified, under half of the shortfall comes from an unresolved V gene, and the cause of the rest is unknown. The sample contains approximately 90,000 clones, 83% of them found a single time. Around 0.78% of the sample goes to the ten largest clones. The study tested focal radiation therapy combined with CTLA-4 blockade (ipilimumab) in patients with chemo-refractory metastatic non-small-cell lung cancer. From the cysteine up to the phenylalanine, the CDR3 has a length of 16 residues. The entry retains the CDR3 DNA only, 48 bases that are in frame from base 1. V gives up 2 bases and J gives up 7 bases, and the segment between their germline ends measures 22 bases. According to the germline V gene, CDR1 reads SGHRS and CDR2 reads YFSETQ.

Notes on this clone: The antigen it recognizes is unknown. Per-base qualities were not stored, and no clone one base away is much larger.

Recombination joined TRBV5-1 with TRBJ2-7, with the D segment possibly TRBD1 or TRBD2, each aligning over 5 bases. Sequencing was performed on peripheral blood, taken from a patient treated with radiotherapy plus ipilimumab. The sequence was obtained from a human donor with non-small cell lung cancer who had stable disease on radiotherapy plus ipilimumab. The encoded CDR3 is CASSFSSPTEGWEQYF. The DNA sequence is TGCGCCAGCAGCTTTTCCAGCCCGACAGAGGGGTGGGAGCAGTACTTC.